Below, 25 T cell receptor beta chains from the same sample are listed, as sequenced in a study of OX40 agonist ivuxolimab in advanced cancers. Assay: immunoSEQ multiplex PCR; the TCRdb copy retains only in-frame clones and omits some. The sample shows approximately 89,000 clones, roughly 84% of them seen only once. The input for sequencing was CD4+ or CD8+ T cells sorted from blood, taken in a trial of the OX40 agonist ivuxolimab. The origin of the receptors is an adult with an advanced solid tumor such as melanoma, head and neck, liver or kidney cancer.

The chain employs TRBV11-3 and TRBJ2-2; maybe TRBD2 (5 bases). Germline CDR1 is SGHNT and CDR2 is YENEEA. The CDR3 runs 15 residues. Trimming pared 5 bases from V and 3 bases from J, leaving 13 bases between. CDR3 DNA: TGTGCCAGCAGCCCGGGCCTGAGGGACACCGGGGAGCTGTTTTTT. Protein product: CASSPGLRDTGELFF.

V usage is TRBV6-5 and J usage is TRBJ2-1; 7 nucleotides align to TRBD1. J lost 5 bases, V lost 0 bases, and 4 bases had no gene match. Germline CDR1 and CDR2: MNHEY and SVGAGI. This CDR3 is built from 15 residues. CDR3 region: CASSYSAQGDNEQFF. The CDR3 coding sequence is TGTGCCAGCAGTTACTCGGCCCAGGGGGACAATGAGCAGTTCTTC.

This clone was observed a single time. The CDR3 protein is CASSLSSYNSPLHF. DNA of the CDR3: TGTGCCAGCAGCCTAAGCTCCTATAATTCACCCCTCCACTTT. The chain combines TRBV7-2 with TRBJ1-6; D not certain. The CDR3 contains 14 residues. The germline V gene encodes CDR1 SGHTA and CDR2 FQGNSA. The V end was cut by 5 bases, the J end by 0 bases, with 5 bases between.

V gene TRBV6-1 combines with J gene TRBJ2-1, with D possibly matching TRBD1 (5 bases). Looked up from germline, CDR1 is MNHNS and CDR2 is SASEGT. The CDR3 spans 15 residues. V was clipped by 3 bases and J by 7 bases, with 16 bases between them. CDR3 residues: CASSEHAGSDNEQFF. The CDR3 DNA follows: TGTGCCAGCAGTGAGCACGCAGGGTCGGATAATGAGCAGTTCTTC.

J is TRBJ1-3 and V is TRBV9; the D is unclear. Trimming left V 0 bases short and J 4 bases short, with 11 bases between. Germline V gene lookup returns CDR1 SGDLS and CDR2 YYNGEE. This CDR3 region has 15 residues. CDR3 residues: CASSVGQASGNTIYF. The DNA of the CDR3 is TGTGCCAGCAGCGTAGGTCAGGCTAGCGGAAACACCATATATTTT.

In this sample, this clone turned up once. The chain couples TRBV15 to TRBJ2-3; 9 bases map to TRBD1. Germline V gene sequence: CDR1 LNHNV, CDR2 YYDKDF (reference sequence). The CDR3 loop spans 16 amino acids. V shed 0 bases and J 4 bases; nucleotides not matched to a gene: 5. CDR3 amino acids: CATSRDPGQGADTQYF. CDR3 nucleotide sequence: TGTGCCACCAGCAGAGACCCGGGACAGGGAGCAGATACGCAGTATTTT.

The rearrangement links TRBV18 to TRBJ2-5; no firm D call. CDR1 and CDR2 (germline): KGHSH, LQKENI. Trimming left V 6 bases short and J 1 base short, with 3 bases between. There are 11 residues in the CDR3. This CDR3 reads CASSIQETQYF. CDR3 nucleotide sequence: TGTGCCAGCTCGATCCAAGAGACCCAGTACTTC.

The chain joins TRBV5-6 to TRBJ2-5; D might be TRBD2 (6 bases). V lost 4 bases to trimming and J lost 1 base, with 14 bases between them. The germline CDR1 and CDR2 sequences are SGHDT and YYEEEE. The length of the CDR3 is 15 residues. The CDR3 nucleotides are TGTGCCAGCAGCCCAAATGTGGGGGGCCAAGAGACCCAGTACTTC. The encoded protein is CASSPNVGGQETQYF.

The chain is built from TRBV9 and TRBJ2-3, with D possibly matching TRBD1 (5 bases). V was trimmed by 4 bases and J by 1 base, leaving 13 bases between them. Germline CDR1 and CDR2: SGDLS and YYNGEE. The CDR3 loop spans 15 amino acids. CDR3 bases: TGTGCCAGCAGCCCCCGACAGTCTGGCACAGATACGCAGTATTTT. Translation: CASSPRQSGTDTQYF.

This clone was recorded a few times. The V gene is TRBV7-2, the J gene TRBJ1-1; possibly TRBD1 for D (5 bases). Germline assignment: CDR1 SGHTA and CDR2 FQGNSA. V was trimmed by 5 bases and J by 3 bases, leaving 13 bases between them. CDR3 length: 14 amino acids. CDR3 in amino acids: CASSPDRDHTEAFF. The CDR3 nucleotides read TGTGCCAGCAGCCCCGACAGAGATCACACTGAAGCTTTCTTT.

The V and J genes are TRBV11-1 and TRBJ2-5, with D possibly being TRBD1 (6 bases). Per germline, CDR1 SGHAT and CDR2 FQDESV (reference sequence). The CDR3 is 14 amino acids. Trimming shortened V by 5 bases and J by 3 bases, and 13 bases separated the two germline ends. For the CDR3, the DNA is TGTGCCAGCAGCCCCCGGACAGAGAAAGAGACCCAGTACTTC. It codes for CASSPRTEKETQYF.

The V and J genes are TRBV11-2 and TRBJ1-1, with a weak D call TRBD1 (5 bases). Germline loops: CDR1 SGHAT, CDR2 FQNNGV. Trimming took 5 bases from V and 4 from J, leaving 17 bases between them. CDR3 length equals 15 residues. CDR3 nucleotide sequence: TGTGCCAGCAGCCTCCTAATTAGCGGGACCACTGAAGCTTTCTTT. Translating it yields CASSLLISGTTEAFF.

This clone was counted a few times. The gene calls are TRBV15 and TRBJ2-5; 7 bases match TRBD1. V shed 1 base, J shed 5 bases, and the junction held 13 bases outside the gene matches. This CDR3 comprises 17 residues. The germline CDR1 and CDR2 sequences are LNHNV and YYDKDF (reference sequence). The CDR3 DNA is TGTGCCACCAGCAGAGGTGTTTTTATGGGACAGATGGAGACCCAGTACTTC. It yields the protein CATSRGVFMGQMETQYF.

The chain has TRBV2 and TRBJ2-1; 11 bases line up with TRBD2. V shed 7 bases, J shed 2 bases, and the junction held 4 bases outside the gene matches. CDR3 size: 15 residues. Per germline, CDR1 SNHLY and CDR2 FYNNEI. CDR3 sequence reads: CASTPGLAAYNEQFF. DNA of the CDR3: TGTGCCAGCACCCCGGGACTAGCGGCCTACAATGAGCAGTTCTTC.

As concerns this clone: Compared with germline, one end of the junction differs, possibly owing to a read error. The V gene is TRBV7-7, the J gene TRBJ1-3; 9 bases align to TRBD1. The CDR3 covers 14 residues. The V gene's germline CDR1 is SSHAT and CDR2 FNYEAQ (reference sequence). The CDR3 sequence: CASSPDRGSNTIYF. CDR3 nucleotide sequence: TGTGCTAGCAGCCCGGACAGGGGCTCAAACACCATATATTTT.

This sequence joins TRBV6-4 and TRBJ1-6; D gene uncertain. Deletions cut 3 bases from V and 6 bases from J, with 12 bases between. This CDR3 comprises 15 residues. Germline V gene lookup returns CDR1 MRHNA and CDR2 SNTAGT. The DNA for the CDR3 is TGTGCCAGCAGTGATTTATCCAGGCCTAATTCACCCCTCCACTTT. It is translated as CASSDLSRPNSPLHF.

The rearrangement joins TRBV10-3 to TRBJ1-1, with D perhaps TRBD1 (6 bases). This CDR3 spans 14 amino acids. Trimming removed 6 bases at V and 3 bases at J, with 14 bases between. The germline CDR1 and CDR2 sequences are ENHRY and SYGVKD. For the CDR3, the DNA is TGTGCCATCAGAGATACAGGGAGGTACACTGAAGCTTTCTTT. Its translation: CAIRDTGRYTEAFF.

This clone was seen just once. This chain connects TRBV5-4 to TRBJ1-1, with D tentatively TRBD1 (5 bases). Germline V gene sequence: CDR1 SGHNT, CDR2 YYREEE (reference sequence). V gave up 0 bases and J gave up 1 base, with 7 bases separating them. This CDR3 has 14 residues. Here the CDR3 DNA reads TGTGCCAGCAGCTTGGCCCAGGGGAACACTGAAGCTTTCTTT. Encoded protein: CASSLAQGNTEAFF.

CDR3 sequence reads: CASSLGGTSTDTQYF. CDR3 nucleotides: TGTGCCAGCAGCTTAGGGGGCACTAGCACAGATACGCAGTATTTT. The chain links TRBV7-9 to TRBJ2-3, with a weak D call TRBD1 (5 bases). This CDR3 comprises 15 residues. V shed 1 base and J shed 0 bases, with 8 bases lying between them. Germline CDR1 SEHNR, CDR2 FQNEAQ (reference sequence).

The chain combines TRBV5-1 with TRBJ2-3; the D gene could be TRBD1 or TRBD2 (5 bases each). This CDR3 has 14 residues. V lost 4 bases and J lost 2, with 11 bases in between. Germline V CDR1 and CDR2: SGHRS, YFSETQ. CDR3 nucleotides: TGCGCCAGCAGCCCTGGGACGGCCACAGATACGCAGTATTTT. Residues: CASSPGTATDTQYF.

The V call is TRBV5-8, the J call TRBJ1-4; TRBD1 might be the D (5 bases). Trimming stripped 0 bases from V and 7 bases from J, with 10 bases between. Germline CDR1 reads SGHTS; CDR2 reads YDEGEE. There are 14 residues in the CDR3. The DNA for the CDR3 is TGTGCCAGCAGCTTGGGACAGAGGGGTGAAAAACTGTTTTTT. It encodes CASSLGQRGEKLFF.

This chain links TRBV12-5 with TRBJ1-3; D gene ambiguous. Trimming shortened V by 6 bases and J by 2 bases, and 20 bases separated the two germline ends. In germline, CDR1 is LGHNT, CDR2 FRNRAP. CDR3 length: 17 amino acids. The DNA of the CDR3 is TGTGCTAGTGGCCGACTTGATCACACGCTGACTGGAAACACCATATATTTT. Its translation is CASGRLDHTLTGNTIYF.

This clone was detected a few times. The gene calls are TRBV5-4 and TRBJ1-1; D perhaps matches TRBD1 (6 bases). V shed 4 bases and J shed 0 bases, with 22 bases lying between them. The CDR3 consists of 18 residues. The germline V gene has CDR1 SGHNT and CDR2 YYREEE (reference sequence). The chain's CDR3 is CASSVGGGRVSMNTEAFF. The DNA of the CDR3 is TGTGCCAGCAGCGTGGGGGGGGGCAGAGTTTCCATGAACACTGAAGCTTTCTTT.

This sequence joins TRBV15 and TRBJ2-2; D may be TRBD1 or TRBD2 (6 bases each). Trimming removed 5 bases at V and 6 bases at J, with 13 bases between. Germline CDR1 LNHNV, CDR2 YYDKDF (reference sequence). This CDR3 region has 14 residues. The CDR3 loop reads CATSQGGLSGELFF. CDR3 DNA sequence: TGTGCCACCAGCCAAGGGGGACTGTCCGGGGAGCTGTTTTTT.

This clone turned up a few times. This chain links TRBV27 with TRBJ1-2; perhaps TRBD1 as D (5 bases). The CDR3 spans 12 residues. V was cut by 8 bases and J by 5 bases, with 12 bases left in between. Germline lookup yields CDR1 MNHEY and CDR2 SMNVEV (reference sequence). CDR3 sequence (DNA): TGTGCCAGCCGGGGGGAGCCTTATGGCTACACCTTC. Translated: CASRGEPYGYTF.